A selection of T cell receptor beta chains follows, all from one sample in a study of shared clonotypes between healthy human individuals. The method was immunoSEQ multiplex PCR; TCRdb's version includes in-frame clones alone and lacks a portion of them. The data contain approximately 980,000 clones, more than 75% of them seen just once; the ten biggest clones take up over 1.3%. Source material: memory CD4+ T cells sorted from blood. The receptor source for this set is a man between 18 and 35 years old in good health. Both conserved end residues are trimmed from each CDR3. The order of the fields is J gene, V gene, CDR3 protein.

J gene: TRBJ2-1
V gene: TRBV6-1
CDR3 protein: ASCKPASGDGEQF

J gene: TRBJ1-2
V gene: TRBV7-9
CDR3 protein: ASTNEGGYT

J gene: TRBJ2-3
V gene: TRBV5-4
CDR3 protein: ASSLGVLGTDTQY

J gene: TRBJ2-5
V gene: TRBV6-5
CDR3 protein: ASSYGGGETQY

J gene: TRBJ1-4
V gene: TRBV27
CDR3 protein: ASSLYEGRVTNEKLF

J gene: TRBJ1-2
V gene: TRBV18
CDR3 protein: ASSPPFAGMDT

J gene: TRBJ2-2
V gene: TRBV5-1
CDR3 protein: ASSLNRENTGELF

J gene: TRBJ2-4
V gene: TRBV29-1
CDR3 protein: SVELAGDKNIQY

J gene: TRBJ2-3
V gene: TRBV11-2
CDR3 protein: ASSSHGTGGDTQY

J gene: TRBJ2-2
V gene: TRBV2
CDR3 protein: ASSSGTVTGELF

J gene: TRBJ1-5
V gene: TRBV30
CDR3 protein: AWSLGTGNNQPQH

J gene: TRBJ2-3
V gene: TRBV6-5
CDR3 protein: ASRQGFRTDTQY

J gene: TRBJ1-1
V gene: TRBV28
CDR3 protein: ASSLNGQGPFNTEAF

J gene: TRBJ1-6
V gene: TRBV7-6
CDR3 protein: ASTTGQPNSPLH

J gene: TRBJ1-1
V gene: TRBV7-9
CDR3 protein: ASSLGGVYTEAF

J gene: TRBJ2-2
V gene: TRBV7-9
CDR3 protein: ASSSRGGNTGELF

J gene: TRBJ2-6
V gene: TRBV12-5
CDR3 protein: ASAPPGGAGGANVLT

J gene: TRBJ2-3
V gene: TRBV30
CDR3 protein: AWTLGAGDTQY

J gene: TRBJ2-1
V gene: TRBV11-3
CDR3 protein: ASSFGGSRNEQF

J gene: TRBJ2-7
V gene: TRBV4-3
CDR3 protein: ASSLQAGPSYEQY

J gene: TRBJ2-1
V gene: TRBV4-3
CDR3 protein: ASSQGGLTKQF

J gene: TRBJ2-3
V gene: TRBV5-4
CDR3 protein: ASSLRAGGPDTQY

J gene: TRBJ2-2
V gene: TRBV5-4
CDR3 protein: ASSKTGITGELF

J gene: TRBJ2-7
V gene: TRBV9
CDR3 protein: ASSLRGGTDEQY

J gene: TRBJ2-5
V gene: TRBV7-9
CDR3 protein: ASSPGTLGPETQY

J gene: TRBJ2-3
V gene: TRBV18
CDR3 protein: ASSPRTGDTQY

J gene: TRBJ1-6
V gene: TRBV27
CDR3 protein: ASRTLQHGSPLH

J gene: TRBJ2-5
V gene: TRBV5-1
CDR3 protein: ASSFTGGAGETQY

J gene: TRBJ2-7
V gene: TRBV5-1
CDR3 protein: ASSRAVGSYEQY

J gene: TRBJ2-4
V gene: TRBV7-2
CDR3 protein: ASSLSSGWAKNIQY

J gene: TRBJ1-6
V gene: TRBV18
CDR3 protein: ASSPVDRGHNSPLH

J gene: TRBJ2-7
V gene: TRBV5-6
CDR3 protein: ASSLAWGGEQY

J gene: TRBJ2-1
V gene: TRBV7-6
CDR3 protein: ASSLDGQGARQF

J gene: TRBJ2-5
V gene: TRBV2
CDR3 protein: ASSIDRGDGETQY

J gene: TRBJ2-3
V gene: TRBV6-1
CDR3 protein: ASRPGQGGTDTQY

J gene: TRBJ1-1
V gene: TRBV10-3
CDR3 protein: AIRQLNTEAF

J gene: TRBJ1-5
V gene: TRBV21-1
CDR3 protein: ASSPRGDTLNQPQH

J gene: TRBJ1-1
V gene: TRBV27
CDR3 protein: ASSRSDGVTEAF

J gene: TRBJ1-4
V gene: TRBV19
CDR3 protein: ASSIGGGIEKLF

J gene: TRBJ1-1
V gene: TRBV4-3
CDR3 protein: ASSQDLLGGLTEAF

J gene: TRBJ1-1
V gene: TRBV18
CDR3 protein: ASGQGRDTEAF

J gene: TRBJ2-7
V gene: TRBV30
CDR3 protein: AWRRVPTYEQY

J gene: TRBJ2-2
V gene: TRBV4-1
CDR3 protein: ASSQDPGGNTGELF

J gene: TRBJ1-3
V gene: TRBV5-1
CDR3 protein: ASSSDRLGNTIY

J gene: TRBJ2-7
V gene: TRBV6-5
CDR3 protein: ASHSSTSGEQY

J gene: TRBJ1-4
V gene: TRBV5-1
CDR3 protein: ASSYQGAPNEKLF

J gene: TRBJ2-3
V gene: TRBV7-9
CDR3 protein: ASSSSFGDTQY

J gene: TRBJ2-5
V gene: TRBV11-2
CDR3 protein: ASSLRVGRTIAQETQY

J gene: TRBJ2-7
V gene: TRBV6-1
CDR3 protein: ASSEGFRQGRNPLYEQY